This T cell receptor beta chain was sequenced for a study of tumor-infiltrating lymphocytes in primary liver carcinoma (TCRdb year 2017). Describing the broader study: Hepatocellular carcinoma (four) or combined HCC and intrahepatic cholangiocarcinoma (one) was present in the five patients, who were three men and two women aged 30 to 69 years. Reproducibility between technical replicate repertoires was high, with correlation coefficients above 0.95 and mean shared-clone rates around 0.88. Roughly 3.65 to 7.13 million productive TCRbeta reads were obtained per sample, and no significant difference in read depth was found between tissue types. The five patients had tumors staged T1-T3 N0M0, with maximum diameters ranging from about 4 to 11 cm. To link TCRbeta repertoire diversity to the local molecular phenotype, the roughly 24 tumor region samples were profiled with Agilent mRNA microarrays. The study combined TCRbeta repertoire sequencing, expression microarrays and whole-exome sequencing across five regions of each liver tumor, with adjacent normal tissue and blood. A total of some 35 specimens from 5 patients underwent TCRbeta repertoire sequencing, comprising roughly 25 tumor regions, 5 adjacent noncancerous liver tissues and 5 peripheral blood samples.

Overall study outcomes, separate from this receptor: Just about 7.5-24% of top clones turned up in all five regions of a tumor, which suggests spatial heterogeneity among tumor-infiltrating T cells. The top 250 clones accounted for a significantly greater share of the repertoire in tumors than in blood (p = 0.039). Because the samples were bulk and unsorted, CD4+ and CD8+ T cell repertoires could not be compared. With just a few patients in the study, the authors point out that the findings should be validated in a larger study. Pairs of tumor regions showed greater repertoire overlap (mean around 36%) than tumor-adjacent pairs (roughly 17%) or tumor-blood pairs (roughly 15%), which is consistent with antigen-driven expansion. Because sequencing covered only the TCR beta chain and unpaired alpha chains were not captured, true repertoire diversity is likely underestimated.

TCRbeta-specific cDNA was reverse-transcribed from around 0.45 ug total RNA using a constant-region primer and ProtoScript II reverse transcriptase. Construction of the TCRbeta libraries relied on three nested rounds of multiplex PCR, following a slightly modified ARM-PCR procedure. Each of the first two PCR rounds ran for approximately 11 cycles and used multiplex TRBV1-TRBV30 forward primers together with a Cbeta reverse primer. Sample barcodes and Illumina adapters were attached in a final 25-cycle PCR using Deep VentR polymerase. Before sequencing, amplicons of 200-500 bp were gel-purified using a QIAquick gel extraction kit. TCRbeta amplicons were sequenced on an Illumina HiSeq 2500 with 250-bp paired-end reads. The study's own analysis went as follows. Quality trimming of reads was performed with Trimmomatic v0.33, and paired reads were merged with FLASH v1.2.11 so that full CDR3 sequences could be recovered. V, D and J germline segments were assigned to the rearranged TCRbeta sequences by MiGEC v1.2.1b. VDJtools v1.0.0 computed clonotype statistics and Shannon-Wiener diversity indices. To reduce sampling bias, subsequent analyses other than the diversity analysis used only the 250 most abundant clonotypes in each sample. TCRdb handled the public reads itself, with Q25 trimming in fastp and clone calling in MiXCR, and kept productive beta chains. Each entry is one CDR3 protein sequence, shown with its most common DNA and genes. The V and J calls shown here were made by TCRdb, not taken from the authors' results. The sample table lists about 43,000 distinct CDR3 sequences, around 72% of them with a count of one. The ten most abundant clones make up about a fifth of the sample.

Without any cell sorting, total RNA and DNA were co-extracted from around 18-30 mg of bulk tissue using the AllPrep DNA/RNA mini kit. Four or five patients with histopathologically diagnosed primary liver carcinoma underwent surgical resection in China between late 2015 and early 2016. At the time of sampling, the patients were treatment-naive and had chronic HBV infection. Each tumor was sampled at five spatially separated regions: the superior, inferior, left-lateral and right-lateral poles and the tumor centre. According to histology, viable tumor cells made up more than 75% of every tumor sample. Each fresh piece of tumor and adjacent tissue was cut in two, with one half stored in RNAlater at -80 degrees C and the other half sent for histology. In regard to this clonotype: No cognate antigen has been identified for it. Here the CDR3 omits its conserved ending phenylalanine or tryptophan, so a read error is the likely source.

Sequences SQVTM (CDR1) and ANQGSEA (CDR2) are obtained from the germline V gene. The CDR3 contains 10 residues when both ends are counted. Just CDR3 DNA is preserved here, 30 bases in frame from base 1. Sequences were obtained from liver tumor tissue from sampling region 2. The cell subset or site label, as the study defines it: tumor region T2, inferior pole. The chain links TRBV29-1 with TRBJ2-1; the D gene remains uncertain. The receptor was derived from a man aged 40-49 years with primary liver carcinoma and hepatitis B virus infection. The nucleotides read TGCAACGCACGACGTAATGAGCAGTTCTTA. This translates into CNARRNEQFL.